What follows is one T cell receptor beta chain and its context. In the original analysis: Estimation of nucleated cell counts was performed using reference gene primer amplification. Clones were read by immunoSEQ multiplex PCR, and TCRdb kept only the in-frame ones, dropping some. That table gives V, J and clone size, and the DNA gave D and trimming. Of some 100,000 clones listed, 81% are singletons. The data were obtained in a study of blood T cell repertoires in COVID-19. Study background: COVID-19 samples from acute and convalescent phases originated in the United States, Italy and Spain. PBMCs, B-cell-depleted T cells, or T cells provided the cDNA or gDNA that made up the material.

Trimming took 1 base from V and 4 from J, leaving 5 bases between them. Per the germline V gene, CDR1 is SGHTA and CDR2 is FQGNSA. The CDR3 runs to 14 residues. The specimen sequenced was peripheral blood. The chain carries TRBV7-2 and TRBJ1-6; D gene ambiguous. This clonotype originated in a man of 80 years or more with active or convalescent COVID-19. The CDR3 protein is CASSLDGYNSPLHF. The DNA for the CDR3 is TGTGCCAGCAGCTTAGACGGTTATAATTCACCCCTCCACTTT. The variable domain in full, completed from reference TRBV7-2 and TRBJ1-6, reads GAGVSQSPSNKVTEKGKDVELRCDPISGHTALYWYRQSLGQGLEFLIYFQGNSAPDKSGLPSDRFSAERTGGSVSTLTIQRTQQEDSAVYLCASSLDGYNSPLHFGNGTRLTVT.